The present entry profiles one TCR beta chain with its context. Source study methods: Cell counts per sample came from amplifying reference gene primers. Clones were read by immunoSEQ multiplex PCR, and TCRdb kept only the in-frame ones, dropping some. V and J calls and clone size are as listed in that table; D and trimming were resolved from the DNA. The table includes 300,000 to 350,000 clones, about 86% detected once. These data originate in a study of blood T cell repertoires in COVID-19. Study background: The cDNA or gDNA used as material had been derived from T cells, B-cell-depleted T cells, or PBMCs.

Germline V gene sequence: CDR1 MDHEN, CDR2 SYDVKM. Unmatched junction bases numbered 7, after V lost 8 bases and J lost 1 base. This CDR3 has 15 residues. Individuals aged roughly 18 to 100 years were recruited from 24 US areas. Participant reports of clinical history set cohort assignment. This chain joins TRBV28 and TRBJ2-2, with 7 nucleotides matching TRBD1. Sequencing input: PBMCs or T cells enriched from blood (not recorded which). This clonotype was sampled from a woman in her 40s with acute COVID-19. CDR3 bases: TGTGCCAGCGGTTATGGACAGGAGAACACCGGGGAGCTGTTTTTT. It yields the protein CASGYGQENTGELFF.